This T cell receptor (beta chain) came from a study of Ad26.COV2.S vaccination and SARS-CoV-2 variants. There are a few counts of this clone. Its antigen remains unknown. V was shortened by 9 bases and J by 11 bases, with 16 bases between the two germline ends. The V gene's germline CDR1 is LGHDT and CDR2 YNNKEL (reference sequence). This CDR3 is built from 11 residues. Libraries were prepared by immunoSEQ multiplex PCR; TCRdb keeps only in-frame clonotypes and omits some of them. The table lists 120,000 to 150,000 clones, 86% of them singletons. Study results and caveats: The authors reported substantial breadth in spike-specific CD8+ and CD4+ T cell responses after vaccination. There was a possibility that the TCR breadth and depth analyses underestimated total T cell responses. Vaccinated individuals (as opposed to placebo recipients) had higher spike-specific TCR breadth. Vaccinees and placebo recipients showed similar non-spike TCR breadth.

The V call is TRBV3-1 (or the pseudogene TRBV3-2), the J call TRBJ1-1; unclear D gene. This clonotype was sampled from a human donor who had recovered from COVID-19. Sequencing was performed on peripheral blood, taken after recovery from COVID-19. The CDR3 DNA follows: TGTGCCAGGGGCGCCTTAGGTGAGGCTTTCTTT. This gives the protein CARGALGEAFF.